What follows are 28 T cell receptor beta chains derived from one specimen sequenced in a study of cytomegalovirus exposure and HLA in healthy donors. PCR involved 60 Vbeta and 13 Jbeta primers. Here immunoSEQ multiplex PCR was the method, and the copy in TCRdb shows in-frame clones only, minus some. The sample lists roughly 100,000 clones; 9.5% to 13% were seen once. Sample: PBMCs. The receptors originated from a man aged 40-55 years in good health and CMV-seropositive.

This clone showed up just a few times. CDR3 sequence: CASSVHPGLAGQSYNEQFF. CDR3 nucleotides: TGTGCCAGCAGCGTCCACCCGGGACTAGCGGGACAGTCCTACAATGAGCAGTTCTTC. V is TRBV9 and J is TRBJ2-1, with 13 bases aligning to TRBD2. Germline assignment: CDR1 SGDLS and CDR2 YYNGEE. This CDR3 region has 19 residues. V shed 2 bases and J 1 base; nucleotides not matched to a gene: 9. Drawing the rest from reference TRBV9 and TRBJ2-1, the complete variable domain is DSGVTQTPKHLITATGQRVTLRCSPRSGDLSVYWYQQSLDQGLQFLIQYYNGEERAKGNILERFSAQQFPDLHSELNLSSLELGDSALYFCASSVHPGLAGQSYNEQFFGPGTRLTVL.

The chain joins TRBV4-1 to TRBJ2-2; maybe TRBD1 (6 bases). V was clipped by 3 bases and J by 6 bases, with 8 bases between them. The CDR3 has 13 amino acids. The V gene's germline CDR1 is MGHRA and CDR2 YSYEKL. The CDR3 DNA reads TGCGCCAGCAGCCAGCCAGGGGCCGGGGAGCTGTTTTTT. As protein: CASSQPGAGELFF.

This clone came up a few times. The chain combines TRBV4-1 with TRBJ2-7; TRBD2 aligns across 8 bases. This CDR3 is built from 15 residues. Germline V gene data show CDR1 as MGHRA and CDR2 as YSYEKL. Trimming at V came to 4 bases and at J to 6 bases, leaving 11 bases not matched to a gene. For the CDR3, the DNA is TGCGCCAGCAGCCGTTCTCGGGGGGGGCTAGGCGAGCAGTACTTC. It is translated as CASSRSRGGLGEQYF.

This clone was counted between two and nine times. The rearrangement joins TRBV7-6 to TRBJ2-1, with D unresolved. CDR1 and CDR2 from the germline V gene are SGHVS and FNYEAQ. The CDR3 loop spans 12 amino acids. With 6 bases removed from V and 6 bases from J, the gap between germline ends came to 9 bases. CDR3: CASSMAANEQFF. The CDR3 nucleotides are TGTGCCAGCAGTATGGCGGCCAATGAGCAGTTCTTC.

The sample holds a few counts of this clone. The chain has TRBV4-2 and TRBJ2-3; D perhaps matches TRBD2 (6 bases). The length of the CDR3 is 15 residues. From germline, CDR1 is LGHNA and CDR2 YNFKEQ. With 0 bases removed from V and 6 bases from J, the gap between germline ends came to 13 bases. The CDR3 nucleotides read TGTGCCAGCAGCCAAGATAGGAGGGCCCAGGATACGCAGTATTTT. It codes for CASSQDRRAQDTQYF.

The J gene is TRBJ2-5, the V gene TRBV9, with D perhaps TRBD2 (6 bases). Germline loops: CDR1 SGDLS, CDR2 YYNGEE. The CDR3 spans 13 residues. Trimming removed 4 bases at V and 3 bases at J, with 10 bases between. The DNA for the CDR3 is TGTGCCAGCAGCCCCGGGACTGAAGAGACCCAGTACTTC. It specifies CASSPGTEETQYF.

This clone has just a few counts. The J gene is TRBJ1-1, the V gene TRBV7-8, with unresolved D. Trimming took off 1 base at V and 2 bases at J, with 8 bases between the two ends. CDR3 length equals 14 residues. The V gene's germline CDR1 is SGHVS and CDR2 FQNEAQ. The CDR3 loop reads CASSLGAVNTEAFF. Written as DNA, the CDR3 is TGTGCCAGCAGCTTAGGCGCGGTAAACACTGAAGCTTTCTTT.

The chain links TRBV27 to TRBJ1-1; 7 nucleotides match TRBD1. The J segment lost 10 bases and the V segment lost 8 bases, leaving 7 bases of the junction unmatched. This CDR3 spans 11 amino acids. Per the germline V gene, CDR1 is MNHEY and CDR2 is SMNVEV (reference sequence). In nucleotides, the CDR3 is TGTGCCAGCGTCGAGACAGGGTTAGCTTTCTTT. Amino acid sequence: CASVETGLAFF.

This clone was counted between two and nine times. The CDR3 loop reads CASSLTLAGGPETGELFF. The CDR3 nucleotides read TGTGCCAGCAGCTTGACATTAGCGGGAGGGCCGGAGACCGGGGAGCTGTTTTTT. The V and J genes are TRBV5-6 and TRBJ2-2; 11 bases line up with TRBD2. Germline CDR1 is SGHDT and CDR2 is YYEEEE. The CDR3 length is 18 residues. Unmatched junction bases numbered 10, after V lost 1 base and J lost 5 bases.

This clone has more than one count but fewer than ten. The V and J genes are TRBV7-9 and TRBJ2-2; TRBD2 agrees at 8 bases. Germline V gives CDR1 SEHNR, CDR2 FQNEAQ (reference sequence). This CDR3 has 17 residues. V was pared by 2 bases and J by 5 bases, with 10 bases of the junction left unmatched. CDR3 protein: CASSLNLREGRTGELFF. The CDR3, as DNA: TGTGCCAGCAGCTTAAACTTACGGGAGGGTCGAACCGGGGAGCTGTTTTTT.

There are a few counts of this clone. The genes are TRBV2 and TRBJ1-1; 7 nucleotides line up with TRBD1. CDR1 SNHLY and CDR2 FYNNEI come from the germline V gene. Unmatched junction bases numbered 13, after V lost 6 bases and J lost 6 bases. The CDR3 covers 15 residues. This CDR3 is CASSDRVVVRAEAFF. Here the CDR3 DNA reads TGTGCCAGCAGCGACAGGGTTGTTGTGAGGGCTGAAGCTTTCTTT.

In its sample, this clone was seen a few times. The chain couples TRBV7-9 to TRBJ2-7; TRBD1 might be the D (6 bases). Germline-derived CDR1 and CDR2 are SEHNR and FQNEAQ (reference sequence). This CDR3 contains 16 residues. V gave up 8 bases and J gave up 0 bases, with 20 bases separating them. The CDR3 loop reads CASSRWGLIDSYEQYF. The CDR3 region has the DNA TGTGCCAGCTCCCGATGGGGGCTTATCGACTCCTACGAGCAGTACTTC.

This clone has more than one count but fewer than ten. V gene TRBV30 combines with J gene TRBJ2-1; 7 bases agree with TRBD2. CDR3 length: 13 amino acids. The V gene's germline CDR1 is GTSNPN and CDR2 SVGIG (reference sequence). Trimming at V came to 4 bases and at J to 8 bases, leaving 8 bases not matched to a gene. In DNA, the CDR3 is TGTGCCTGGACTAGCGGCTATACCGATGAGCAGTTCTTC. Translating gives CAWTSGYTDEQFF.

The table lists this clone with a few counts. CDR3 nucleotides: TGTGCCAGCAGCTTAGTTGGACTAGGGGGGTACAATGAGCAGTTCTTC. Encoded protein: CASSLVGLGGYNEQFF. This sequence joins TRBV7-8 and TRBJ2-1; perhaps TRBD2 as D (7 bases). Germline CDR1 and CDR2: SGHVS and FQNEAQ. The CDR3 is made up of 16 amino acids. Trimming removed 1 base from V and 4 bases from J, with 14 bases in between.

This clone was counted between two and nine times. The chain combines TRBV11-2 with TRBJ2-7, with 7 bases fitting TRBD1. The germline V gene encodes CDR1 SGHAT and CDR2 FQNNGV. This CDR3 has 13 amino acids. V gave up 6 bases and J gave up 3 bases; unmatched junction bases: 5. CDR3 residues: CASRTPGGYEQYF. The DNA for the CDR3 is TGTGCCAGCAGGACGCCAGGGGGCTACGAGCAGTACTTC.

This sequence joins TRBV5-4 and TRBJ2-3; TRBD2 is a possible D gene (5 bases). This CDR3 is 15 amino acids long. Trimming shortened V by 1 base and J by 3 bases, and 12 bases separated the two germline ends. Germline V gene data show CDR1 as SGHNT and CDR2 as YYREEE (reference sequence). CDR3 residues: CASSLKSGATDTQYF. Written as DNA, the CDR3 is TGTGCCAGCAGCTTGAAGAGCGGCGCGACAGATACGCAGTATTTT.

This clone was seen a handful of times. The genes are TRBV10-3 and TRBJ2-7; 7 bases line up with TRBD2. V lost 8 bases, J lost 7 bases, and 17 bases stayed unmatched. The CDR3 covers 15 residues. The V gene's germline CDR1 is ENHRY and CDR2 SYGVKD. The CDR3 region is CAIQRDAARLDEQYF. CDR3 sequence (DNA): TGTGCCATCCAGCGGGACGCCGCCCGACTAGATGAGCAGTACTTC.

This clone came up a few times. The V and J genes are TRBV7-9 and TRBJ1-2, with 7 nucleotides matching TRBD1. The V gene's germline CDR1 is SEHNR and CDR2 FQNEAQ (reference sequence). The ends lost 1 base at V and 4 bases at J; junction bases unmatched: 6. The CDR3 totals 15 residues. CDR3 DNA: TGTGCCAGCAGCTTAGATAGGGGGCGCGTCTATGGCTACACCTTC. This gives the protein CASSLDRGRVYGYTF.

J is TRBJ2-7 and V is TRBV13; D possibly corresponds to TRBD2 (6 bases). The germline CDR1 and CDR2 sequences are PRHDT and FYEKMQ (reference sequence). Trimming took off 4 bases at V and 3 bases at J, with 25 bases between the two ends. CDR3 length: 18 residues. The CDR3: CASSSAGLSHYYYYEQYF. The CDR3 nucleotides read TGTGCCAGCAGCTCTGCGGGACTTAGCCACTACTACTACTACGAGCAGTACTTC.

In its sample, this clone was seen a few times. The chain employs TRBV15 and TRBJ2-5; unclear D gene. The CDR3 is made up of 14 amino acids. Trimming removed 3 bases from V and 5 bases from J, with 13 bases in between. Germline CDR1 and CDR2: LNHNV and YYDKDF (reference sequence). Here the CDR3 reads CATSSVPDGETQYF. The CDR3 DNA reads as TGTGCCACCAGCAGTGTCCCCGACGGGGAGACCCAGTACTTC.

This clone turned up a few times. CDR3: CAWSAGLMLNYGYTF. CDR3 nucleotides: TGTGCCTGGAGCGCTGGACTGATGCTGAACTATGGCTACACCTTC. The chain recombines TRBV30 with TRBJ1-2; D not certain. The CDR3 spans 15 residues. CDR1 is GTSNPN and CDR2 is SVGIG in the germline V gene (reference sequence). Trimming took 3 bases from V and 2 from J, leaving 16 bases between them.

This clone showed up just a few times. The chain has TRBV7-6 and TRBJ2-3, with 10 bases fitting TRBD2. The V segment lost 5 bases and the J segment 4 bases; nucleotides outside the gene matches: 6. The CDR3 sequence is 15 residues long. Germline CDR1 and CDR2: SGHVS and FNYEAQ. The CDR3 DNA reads TGTGCCAGCAGCACATTAGCGGGAGGATCAGATACGCAGTATTTT. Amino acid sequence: CASSTLAGGSDTQYF.

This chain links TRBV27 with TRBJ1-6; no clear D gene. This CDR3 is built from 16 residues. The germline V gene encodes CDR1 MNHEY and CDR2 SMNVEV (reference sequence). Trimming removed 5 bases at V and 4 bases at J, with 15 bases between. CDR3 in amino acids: CASSPSVRGYNSPLHF. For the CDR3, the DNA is TGTGCCAGCAGTCCCTCCGTTAGAGGTTATAATTCACCCCTCCACTTT.

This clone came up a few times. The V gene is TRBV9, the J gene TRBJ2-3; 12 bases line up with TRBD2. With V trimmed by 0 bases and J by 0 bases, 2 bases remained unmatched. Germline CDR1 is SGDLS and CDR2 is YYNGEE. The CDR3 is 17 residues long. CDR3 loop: CASSVEGTSGSTDTQYF. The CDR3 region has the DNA TGTGCCAGCAGCGTAGAAGGGACTAGCGGGAGCACAGATACGCAGTATTTT.

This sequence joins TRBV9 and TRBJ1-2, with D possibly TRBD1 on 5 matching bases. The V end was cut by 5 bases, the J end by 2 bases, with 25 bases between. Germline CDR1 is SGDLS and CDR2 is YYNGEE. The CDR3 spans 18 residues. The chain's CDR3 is CASSLGATQSLINYGYTF. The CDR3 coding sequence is TGTGCCAGCAGTCTTGGGGCTACCCAAAGCCTCATAAACTATGGCTACACCTTC.

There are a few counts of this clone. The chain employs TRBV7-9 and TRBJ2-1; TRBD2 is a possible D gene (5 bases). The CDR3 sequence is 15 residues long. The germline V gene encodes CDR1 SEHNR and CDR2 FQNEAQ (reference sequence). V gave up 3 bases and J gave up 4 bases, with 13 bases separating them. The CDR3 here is CASSFAGRVYNEQFF. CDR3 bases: TGTGCCAGCAGCTTCGCGGGCCGCGTTTACAATGAGCAGTTCTTC.

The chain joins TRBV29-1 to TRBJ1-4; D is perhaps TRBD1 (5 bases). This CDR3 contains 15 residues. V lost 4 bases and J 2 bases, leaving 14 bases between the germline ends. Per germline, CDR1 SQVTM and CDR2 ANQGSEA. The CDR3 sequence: CSVAWGRSTNEKLFF. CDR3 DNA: TGCAGCGTTGCTTGGGGGAGGTCGACTAATGAAAAACTGTTTTTT.

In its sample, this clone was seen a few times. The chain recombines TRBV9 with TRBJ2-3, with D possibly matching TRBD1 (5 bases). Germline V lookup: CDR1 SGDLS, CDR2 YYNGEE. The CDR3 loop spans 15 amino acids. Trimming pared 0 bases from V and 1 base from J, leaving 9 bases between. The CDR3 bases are TGTGCCAGCAGCGTAGGGGGCCTTGGCACAGATACGCAGTATTTT. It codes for CASSVGGLGTDTQYF.